The 28 T cell receptor beta chains below all came from one sample that was sequenced in a study of post-analysis software for immune sequencing data. General study results and limits: Included in a set of five TRBV segments more frequent in patients than controls were TRBV5-6, TRBV5-1 and TRBV20-1.

No antigens are known for them. Presence of unique molecular identifiers characterized the TCR beta cDNA libraries. TCRdb re-analysed the PCR reads in MiXCR, keeping a single row per CDR3 protein. The sample consists of about 500,000 distinct CDR3 sequences, nearly 45% of them appearing once. Sequencing was performed on blood. These receptors came from a girl aged 10 to 17 with multiple sclerosis.

Remarks on this clonotype: One end of the junction fails to match germline, which may point to a read error. The chain links TRBV5-6 to TRBJ2-3, with unresolved D. Germline V gene data show CDR1 as SGHDT and CDR2 as YYEEEE. The CDR3 sequence is 14 residues long. The CDR3 DNA follows: TGTACCAGCAGCTTGGTGGCCAGCACAGATACGCAGTATTTT. Its protein is CTSSLVASTDTQYF.

The table lists this clonotype with a few counts. The chain employs TRBV9 and TRBJ2-1, with D perhaps TRBD2 (5 bases). CDR1 is SGDLS and CDR2 is YYNGEE in the germline V gene. This CDR3 region has 16 residues. V lost 4 bases and J 4 bases, leaving 18 bases between the germline ends. The CDR3, as DNA: TGTGCCAGCAGCCCCTACCAGGACTGGCTATACAATGAGCAGTTCTTC. The encoded protein is CASSPYQDWLYNEQFF.

The chain joins TRBV7-2 to TRBJ2-2, with 7 bases lining up with TRBD1. Looked up from germline, CDR1 is SGHTA and CDR2 is FQGNSA. The CDR3 contains 16 residues. V dropped 5 bases and J dropped 4; count of bases not matched to a gene: 10. CDR3 sequence reads: CASSADRVSVTGELFF. The CDR3 nucleotides are TGTGCCAGCAGCGCAGACAGGGTGTCGGTCACCGGGGAGCTGTTTTTT.

This clonotype showed up just a few times. This rearrangement joins TRBV27 to TRBJ2-7; D ambiguous. The V and J ends lost 8 bases and 2 bases respectively, with 7 bases between them. The germline CDR1 and CDR2 sequences are MNHEY and SMNVEV (reference sequence). The CDR3 contains 11 residues. The CDR3 bases are TGTGCCAGCCAGACCCCCTACGAGCAGTACTTC. Translated, it gives CASQTPYEQYF.

This clonotype was seen a handful of times. This rearrangement joins TRBV4-1 to TRBJ1-2, with no clear D. V lost 0 bases and J lost 8, with 13 bases in between. The germline V gene encodes CDR1 MGHRA and CDR2 YSYEKL. The CDR3 consists of 14 residues. The CDR3 coding sequence is TGCGCCAGCAGCCAAGAACCCGGCCCCTGGGGCTACACCTTC. As protein: CASSQEPGPWGYTF.

The chain recombines TRBV4-1 with TRBJ2-7, with D unclear. Trimming took off 1 base at V and 2 bases at J, with 9 bases between the two ends. CDR1 and CDR2 (germline): MGHRA, YSYEKL. The CDR3 runs 14 residues. The DNA for the CDR3 is TGCGCCAGCAGCCAAGGAGTCAGAGCCTACGAGCAGTACTTC. Translation gives CASSQGVRAYEQYF.

This clonotype was detected a few times. The chain combines TRBV12-3 or TRBV12-4 with TRBJ2-7, with 8 bases matching TRBD2. With 3 bases clipped from V and 4 bases from J, the junction kept 8 bases outside the gene matches. This CDR3 is built from 15 residues. CDR3 nucleotides: TGTGCCAGCAGTTTCGGAAGCGGGAGTGTATACGAGCAGTACTTC. It encodes CASSFGSGSVYEQYF.

This clonotype has a single count. The chain combines TRBV7-9 with TRBJ1-2, with 7 positions matching TRBD1. Germline V gene data show CDR1 as SEHNR and CDR2 as FQNEAQ (reference sequence). J lost 3 bases, V lost 5 bases, and 6 bases had no gene match. The CDR3 covers 14 residues. As DNA, the CDR3 is TGTGCCAGCAGCCGAACTGGACAGGACTATGGCTACACCTTC. Translated: CASSRTGQDYGYTF.

A few counts support this clonotype. The chain recombines TRBV7-9 with TRBJ1-2, with D maybe TRBD1 (5 bases). Trimming shortened V by 1 base and J by 8 bases, and 14 bases separated the two germline ends. Germline V gives CDR1 SEHNR, CDR2 FQNEAQ (reference sequence). CDR3 length equals 14 residues. CDR3 in DNA: TGTGCCAGCAGCTTAGTCGGGGGAGTGGAAGGCTACACCTTC. It encodes CASSLVGGVEGYTF.

The rearrangement joins TRBV21-1 to TRBJ2-7; the table's D gene call, TRBD2, was not cross checked with the DNA. TRBV21-1 is a listed pseudogene. This CDR3 has 18 amino acids. The chain's CDR3 is CVSSNGRVWIPSSYEQYF. The DNA of the CDR3 is TGTGTCAGCAGCAATGGCCGGGTCTGGATTCCGAGCTCCTACGAGCAGTACTTC.

The V call is TRBV6-5, the J call TRBJ1-6, with TRBD1 matching 7 bases. The ends lost 6 bases at V and 8 bases at J; junction bases unmatched: 10. This CDR3 region has 15 residues. The germline gives CDR1 MNHEY, CDR2 SVGAGI. CDR3 in amino acids: CASRGTTGWDSPLHF. The CDR3 DNA reads as TGTGCCAGCAGGGGGACGACAGGGTGGGATTCACCCCTCCACTTT.

This clonotype was counted a few times. This chain uses TRBV6-6 with TRBJ1-1; tentative D call: TRBD1 (5 bases). Trimming pared 0 bases from V and 6 bases from J, leaving 14 bases between. Germline CDR1 and CDR2: MNHNY and SVGAGI (reference sequence). The CDR3 totals 15 residues. The CDR3 here is CASSYSGGGSAEAFF. DNA for the CDR3: TGTGCCAGCAGTTACTCCGGGGGTGGGAGCGCTGAAGCTTTCTTT.

The V and J genes are TRBV29-1 and TRBJ2-1, with a weak D call TRBD1 (5 bases). Trimming removed 4 bases at V and 6 bases at J, with 13 bases between. Germline V CDR1 and CDR2: SQVTM, ANQGSEA. CDR3 length: 13 amino acids. In nucleotides, the CDR3 is TGCAGCGTTGGAACCCCCCAGGGCAATGAGCAGTTCTTC. Translated: CSVGTPQGNEQFF.

The DNA for the CDR3 is TGTGCCAGTAAAATGACCGATAAGGTGGATCAGCCCCAGCATTTT. Its protein product is CASKMTDKVDQPQHF. J is TRBJ1-5 and V is TRBV28; D uncertain. The germline gives CDR1 MDHEN, CDR2 SYDVKM. The CDR3 sequence is 15 residues long. Deletions cut 9 bases from V and 5 bases from J, with 20 bases between.

Concerning this clonotype itself: The junction departs from germline at one end; a sequencing error may be responsible. This chain uses TRBV7-3 with TRBJ2-1; 8 positions agree with TRBD2. This CDR3 comprises 13 residues. Germline-derived CDR1 and CDR2 are SGHTA and FQGTGA. The CDR3 nucleotides read TGTGCCAGCAGCGGCGGGAGGTACAATGAGCAGTGCTTC. Translated: CASSGGRYNEQCF. The full variable domain, its missing parts supplied by reference TRBV7-3 and TRBJ2-1, is GAGVSQTPSNKVTEKGKYVELRCDPISGHTALYWYRQSLGQGPEFLIYFQGTGAADDSGLPNDRFFAVRPEGSVSTLKIQRTERGDSAVYLCASSGGRYNEQCFGPGTRLTVL.

This chain links TRBV14 with TRBJ2-3; D not resolved. Germline-derived CDR1 and CDR2 are SGHDN and FVKESK. This CDR3 region has 13 residues. Deletions cut 1 base from V and 5 bases from J, with 7 bases between. The CDR3: CASSQVGEDTQYF. The CDR3 DNA reads TGTGCCAGCAGCCAAGTGGGCGAAGATACGCAGTATTTT.

This clonotype has a handful of counts. The CDR3 DNA reads as TGTGCCACCAGCAGGGACAGGGGAAGCAATCAGCCCCAGCATTTT. This translates into CATSRDRGSNQPQHF. The chain is built from TRBV15 and TRBJ1-5; 9 nucleotides line up with TRBD1. V dropped 3 bases and J dropped 1; count of bases not matched to a gene: 1. The germline V gene encodes CDR1 LNHNV and CDR2 YYDKDF (reference sequence). CDR3 size: 15 residues.

The CDR3 nucleotides read TGTGCCAGCAGTTACGGAAGGGAGGACTATGGCTACACCTTC. Translation: CASSYGREDYGYTF. The chain links TRBV6-2 or TRBV6-3 to TRBJ1-2; D gene unclear. The CDR3 consists of 14 residues. The V gene lost 2 bases and the J gene lost 3 bases, with 10 bases spanning the gap. CDR1 is MNHEY, CDR2 SVGEGT, per germline.

The chain couples TRBV13 to TRBJ1-4; D not resolved. The V end was cut by 3 bases, the J end by 5 bases, with 4 bases between. The CDR3 is 12 residues long. Germline V CDR1 and CDR2: PRHDT, FYEKMQ (reference sequence). Written as DNA, the CDR3 is TGTGCCAGCAGCTTGGGGAATGAAAAACTGTTTTTT. Translation gives CASSLGNEKLFF.

This chain uses TRBV20-1 with TRBJ1-2; D is unclear. Germline loops: CDR1 DFQATT, CDR2 SNEGSKA (reference sequence). Trimming took off 3 bases at V and 3 bases at J, with 11 bases between the two ends. This CDR3 has 13 amino acids. As DNA, the CDR3 is TGCAGTGCTAGTCCGCTTGGGGACTATGGCTACACCTTC. Its translation: CSASPLGDYGYTF.

This clonotype was seen a single time. Mismatch with germline at one junction end may stem from a read error. The chain uses TRBV28 and TRBJ2-7; D is unclear. The DNA end lines up better with TRBJ2-5; the J call may be wrong. Germline V CDR1 and CDR2: MDHEN, SYDVKM. CDR3 length equals 11 residues. The DNA of the CDR3 is TGTGTCAGCAGTGTCATGCAGACCCAGTACTTC. Translating it yields CVSSVMQTQYF.

CDR3 in DNA: TGTGCCAGCAGCCGGGAGTTTGTAAAAGAGACCCAGTACTTC. As protein: CASSREFVKETQYF. The chain combines TRBV3-1 with TRBJ2-5; weak D call: TRBD2 (5 bases). The CDR3 contains 14 residues. The germline V and J ends were trimmed by 4 bases and 3 bases, with 12 bases remaining between them. CDR1 is LGHDT, CDR2 YNNKEL, per germline (reference sequence).

This clonotype came up many times. The CDR3: CASSLTDNYGYTF. The CDR3, as DNA: TGTGCCAGCAGCCTTACAGATAACTATGGCTACACCTTC. The gene calls are TRBV6-5 and TRBJ1-2; D not certain. Germline V lookup: CDR1 MNHEY, CDR2 SVGAGI. The CDR3 is 13 amino acids. Trimming removed 6 bases from V and 1 base from J, with 9 bases in between.

The chain uses TRBV6-5 and TRBJ2-1, with TRBD2 matching over 14 bases. From germline, CDR1 is MNHEY and CDR2 SVGAGI. V shed 0 bases, J shed 10 bases, and the junction held 5 bases outside the gene matches. CDR3 length: 16 amino acids. The CDR3 protein is CASSYSTSGRAGEQFF. CDR3 DNA: TGTGCCAGCAGTTACTCGACTAGCGGGAGGGCCGGGGAGCAGTTCTTC.

The gene calls are TRBV5-1 and TRBJ1-1; TRBD1 matches at 7 bases. V lost 4 bases, J lost 1 base, and 7 bases stayed unmatched. The germline gives CDR1 SGHRS, CDR2 YFSETQ. CDR3 length: 15 amino acids. The CDR3 spells CASSQPTGPNTEAFF. The CDR3 DNA sequence: TGCGCCAGCAGCCAACCGACAGGGCCGAACACTGAAGCTTTCTTT.

The chain joins TRBV7-3 to TRBJ2-3; a weak D match, TRBD1 (6 bases). V was cut by 5 bases and J by 6 bases, with 12 bases left in between. There are 13 residues in the CDR3. Germline-derived CDR1 and CDR2 are SGHTA and FQGTGA. Here the CDR3 DNA reads TGTGCCAGCAGCCTACAGGGATTGGATACGCAGTATTTT. It codes for CASSLQGLDTQYF.

This sequence joins TRBV12-3 or TRBV12-4 and TRBJ2-2, with TRBD1 identical over 11 bases. The CDR3 is 15 residues long. Trimming at V came to 3 bases and at J to 6 bases, leaving 3 bases not matched to a gene. CDR3 residues: CASSFSGQGAGELFF. The CDR3 nucleotides read TGTGCCAGCAGTTTTTCGGGACAGGGGGCCGGGGAGCTGTTTTTT.

With regard to this clonotype: Relative to the germline gene, one junction end is altered; a read error may explain this. The J gene is TRBJ2-5, the V gene TRBV7-2; 7 bases are a match to TRBD1. The length of the CDR3 is 15 residues. Germline CDR1 is SGHTA and CDR2 is FQGNSA. The CDR3 nucleotides are TGTGGCAGCAGCTTAGGTAGGGACAGTCAAGAGACCCAGTACTTC. Its translation: CGSSLGRDSQETQYF.